These T cell receptor beta chains were read from a single sample in a study of cytomegalovirus exposure and HLA in healthy donors. Repertoires were generated with immunoSEQ multiplex PCR, while TCRdb's copy carries only in-frame clones and drops some. The repertoire holds under 250,000 clones, with 90% to 95% as singletons. Sequencing used PBMCs. The receptors here all came from a woman aged 18-29 years in good health and CMV-seronegative. The CDR3 runs from the conserved cysteine through the conserved F or W. D genes are given only for firm matches. Rows may omit the clone size; those that give it use once, few, many or a size class.

V gene: TRBV28; clone size: .; D gene: .; J gene: TRBJ1-3; CDR3 protein: CASSRTGTGNTIYF; CDR3 DNA: TGTGCCAGCAGTCGCACAGGGACTGGAAACACCATATATTTT
V gene: TRBV7-7; clone size: .; D gene: TRBD1; J gene: TRBJ2-2; CDR3 protein: CASSPRGQGKTGELFF; CDR3 DNA: TGTGCTAGCAGCCCTCGGGGACAGGGCAAAACCGGGGAGCTGTTTTTT
V gene: TRBV30; clone size: .; D gene: TRBD1; J gene: TRBJ2-5; CDR3 protein: CAWSRGLQETQYF; CDR3 DNA: TGTGCCTGGAGTAGGGGGCTTCAAGAGACCCAGTACTTC
V gene: TRBV11-2; clone size: .; D gene: .; J gene: TRBJ2-3; CDR3 protein: CASSLGVGGTQYF; CDR3 DNA: TGTGCCAGCAGCCTAGGGGTCGGAGGTACGCAGTATTTT
V gene: TRBV6-5; clone size: .; D gene: TRBD1; J gene: TRBJ1-5; CDR3 protein: CASSYIYRGRDQPQHF; CDR3 DNA: TGTGCCAGCAGTTATATCTACAGGGGGCGCGATCAGCCCCAGCATTTT
V gene: TRBV6-5; clone size: .; D gene: TRBD2; J gene: TRBJ2-3; CDR3 protein: CASSYVREGTDTQYF; CDR3 DNA: TGTGCCAGCAGTTATGTGCGGGAGGGCACAGATACGCAGTATTTT
V gene: TRBV29-1; clone size: .; D gene: .; J gene: TRBJ2-5; CDR3 protein: CSVGPAAAGTQYF; CDR3 DNA: TGCAGCGTTGGTCCAGCGGCTGCGGGGACCCAGTACTTC
V gene: TRBV30; clone size: .; D gene: TRBD1; J gene: TRBJ2-3; CDR3 protein: CAWTRQGASDTQYF; CDR3 DNA: TGTGCCTGGACTAGACAGGGGGCGAGTGATACGCAGTATTTT
V gene: TRBV9; clone size: .; D gene: .; J gene: TRBJ2-1; CDR3 protein: CASSAPEGLPQGEQFF; CDR3 DNA: TGTGCCAGCAGCGCTCCCGAGGGACTTCCCCAGGGCGAGCAGTTCTTC
V gene: TRBV6-1; clone size: .; D gene: .; J gene: TRBJ1-2; CDR3 protein: CASNLRGGGYGYTF; CDR3 DNA: TGTGCCAGCAACCTCCGTGGGGGGGGCTATGGCTACACCTTC
V gene: TRBV11-2; clone size: .; D gene: TRBD1; J gene: TRBJ2-7; CDR3 protein: CASREGQGSREQYF; CDR3 DNA: TGTGCCAGCAGAGAGGGACAGGGAAGTCGCGAGCAGTACTTC
V gene: TRBV18; clone size: .; D gene: TRBD1; J gene: TRBJ2-7; CDR3 protein: CASSPGQGHYEQYF; CDR3 DNA: TGTGCCAGCTCACCAGGACAGGGGCACTACGAGCAGTACTTC
V gene: TRBV18; clone size: .; D gene: TRBD1; J gene: TRBJ1-1; CDR3 protein: CASSPIPDRDTEAFF; CDR3 DNA: TGTGCCAGCTCACCCATCCCGGACAGGGATACTGAAGCTTTCTTT
V gene: TRBV10-3; clone size: .; D gene: .; J gene: TRBJ1-6; CDR3 protein: CAIGGGGSYNSPLHF; CDR3 DNA: TGTGCCATCGGCGGGGGGGGCTCCTATAATTCACCCCTCCACTTT
V gene: TRBV6-5; clone size: .; D gene: TRBD1; J gene: TRBJ1-3; CDR3 protein: CASSRQGVENTIYF; CDR3 DNA: TGTGCCAGCAGTAGACAGGGGGTAGAAAACACCATATATTTT
V gene: TRBV4-1; clone size: once; D gene: .; J gene: TRBJ2-7; CDR3 protein: CASSQEWAVAYEQYF; CDR3 DNA: TGCGCCAGCAGCCAAGAATGGGCAGTAGCCTACGAGCAGTACTTC
V gene: TRBV10-1; clone size: .; D gene: .; J gene: TRBJ1-1; CDR3 protein: CASNQDLNTEAFF; CDR3 DNA: TGCGCCAGCAACCAGGACTTGAACACTGAAGCTTTCTTT
V gene: TRBV28; clone size: .; D gene: .; J gene: TRBJ1-5; CDR3 protein: CASGEGSNSNQPQHF; CDR3 DNA: TGTGCCAGCGGGGAGGGAAGTAATAGCAATCAGCCCCAGCATTTT
V gene: TRBV28; clone size: .; D gene: .; J gene: TRBJ1-5; CDR3 protein: CASSFPRAGFQPQHF; CDR3 DNA: TGTGCCAGCAGTTTTCCCCGGGCGGGGTTTCAGCCCCAGCATTTT
V gene: TRBV7-2; clone size: .; D gene: TRBD2; J gene: TRBJ2-5; CDR3 protein: CASSFGLAGQETQYF; CDR3 DNA: TGTGCCAGCAGCTTTGGACTAGCGGGCCAAGAGACCCAGTACTTC
V gene: TRBV4-1; clone size: once; D gene: TRBD1; J gene: TRBJ2-1; CDR3 protein: CASSQVDRVTYNEQFF; CDR3 DNA: TGCGCCAGCAGCCAAGTGGACAGGGTTACCTACAATGAGCAGTTCTTC
V gene: TRBV29-1; clone size: few; D gene: TRBD1; J gene: TRBJ1-2; CDR3 protein: CSVPDRGYGYTF; CDR3 DNA: TGCAGCGTTCCCGACAGGGGATATGGCTACACCTTC